The count of the clone carrying this T cell receptor beta chain is one. The data belong to a study of blood T cell repertoires in COVID-19. TCRdb's copy holds only in-frame clones and misses some; the assay was immunoSEQ multiplex PCR. This sample has about 260,000 clones; 86% occur once, and the top ten carry roughly 9.8%. This receptor was identified in a man aged 40-49 years who had recovered from COVID-19. Input material: peripheral blood.

CDR3 DNA sequence: TGTGCCAGTAATCTCGCGGGAGTGAGTAGCACAGATACGCAGTATTTT. This sequence encodes CASNLAGVSSTDTQYF. The chain carries TRBV19 and TRBJ2-3; the match to TRBD2 covers 7 bases. This CDR3 region has 16 residues. The germline CDR1 and CDR2 sequences are LNHDA and SQIVND (reference sequence). V trimming: 7 bases; J trimming: 0 bases; junction bases outside the gene matches: 10.